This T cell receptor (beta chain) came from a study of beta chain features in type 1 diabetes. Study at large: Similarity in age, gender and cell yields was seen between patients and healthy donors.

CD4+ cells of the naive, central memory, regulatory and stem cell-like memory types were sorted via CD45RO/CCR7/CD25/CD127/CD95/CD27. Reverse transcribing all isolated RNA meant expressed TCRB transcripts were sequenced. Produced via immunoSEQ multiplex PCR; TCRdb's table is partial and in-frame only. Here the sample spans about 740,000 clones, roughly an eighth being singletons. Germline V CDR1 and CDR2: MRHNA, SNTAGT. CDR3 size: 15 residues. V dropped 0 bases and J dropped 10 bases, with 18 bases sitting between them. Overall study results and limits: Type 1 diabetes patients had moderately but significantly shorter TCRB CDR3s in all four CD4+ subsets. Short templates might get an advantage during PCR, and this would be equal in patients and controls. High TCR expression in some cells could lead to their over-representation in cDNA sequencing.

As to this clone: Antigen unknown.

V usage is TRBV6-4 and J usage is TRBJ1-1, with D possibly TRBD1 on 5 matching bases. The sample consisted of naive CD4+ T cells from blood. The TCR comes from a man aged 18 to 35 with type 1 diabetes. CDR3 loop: CASSDSIREPGTAFF. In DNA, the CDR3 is TGTGCCAGCAGTGACTCGATTAGGGAGCCAGGGACAGCTTTCTTT.